This T cell receptor (beta chain) was recorded in a study of Ad26.COV2.S vaccination and SARS-CoV-2 variants. Findings of the study overall: Placebo and vaccine recipients had non-spike TCR breadth that was similar.

This clone was observed a handful of times. Antigen specificity is unknown. The germline CDR1 and CDR2 sequences are SQVTM and ANQGSEA. This CDR3 has 11 residues. Trimming left V 4 bases short and J 8 bases short, with 11 bases between. Measured with immunoSEQ multiplex PCR; TCRdb has only the in-frame clones, and not every one. The sample includes 100,000 or so clones, 80% seen only once; the top ten take 17%. This TCR derives from a human donor who had recovered from COVID-19. The chain is built from TRBV29-1 and TRBJ1-1, with unresolved D. The source material was peripheral blood, sampled after recovery from COVID-19. CDR3 region: CSVGPTPEAFF. The CDR3 bases are TGCAGCGTTGGGCCAACCCCGGAAGCTTTCTTT.